This TCR beta chain was obtained from a study of T-cell memory formation after mild COVID-19. Study at large: TCR clusters largely stayed donor specific.

About this clonotype: The antigen is undetermined.

General observations from the study: Clones shrinking between day 15 and 85 showed a balanced CD4/CD8 split, and those that grew later tilted toward CD4+.

MiXCR, applied by TCRdb to the 5' RACE reads, yields one record per CDR3 protein. Here the sample spans approximately 400,000 distinct CDR3 sequences, roughly 18% being singletons. The junction had 10 bases not matched to a gene; V was cut back by 7 bases and J by 7 bases. CDR3 length equals 14 residues. Germline loops: CDR1 SQVTM, CDR2 ANQGSEA. This receptor was identified in a man in his late teens or twenties who had mild COVID-19 (a few samples of this study predate the infection). Cell type and time point are not known. Material: PBMCs or a T cell subset sorted from them (not recorded which). The J gene is TRBJ1-3, the V gene TRBV29-1; 10 bases line up with TRBD1. CDR3 sequence (DNA): TGCAGCGCCTTTGGGGGACAGGGGCGCAACACCATATATTTT. Its translation is CSAFGGQGRNTIYF. The full variable domain, its missing parts supplied by reference TRBV29-1 and TRBJ1-3, is SAVISQKPSRDICQRGTSLTIQCQVDSQVTMMFWYRQQPGQSLTLIATANQGSEATYESGFVIDKFPISRPNLTFSTLTVSNMSPEDSSIYLCSAFGGQGRNTIYFGEGSWLTVV.